The TCR beta chain under discussion was sequenced for a study of blood T cell repertoires in COVID-19. TCRdb's copy holds only in-frame clones and misses some; the assay was immunoSEQ multiplex PCR. The profile shows 300,000 to 400,000 clones, 90% of them singletons. Between the trimmed V and J ends, which lost 6 bases and 2 bases, there was a span of 11 bases. CDR1 and CDR2 (germline): SNHLY, FYNNEI. The CDR3 sequence is 13 residues long. Enrollees, about 18 to 90 years old, lived in approximately 24 US areas. The receptor was isolated from a woman in her 30s who had been exposed to COVID-19. The sequencing sample was made of PBMCs or T cells enriched from blood (not recorded which). The chain recombines TRBV2 with TRBJ2-7, with a weak D call TRBD2 (5 bases). The CDR3 is CASRRVGAYEQYF. The CDR3 DNA reads as TGTGCCAGCAGGCGGGTTGGCGCCTACGAGCAGTACTTC.